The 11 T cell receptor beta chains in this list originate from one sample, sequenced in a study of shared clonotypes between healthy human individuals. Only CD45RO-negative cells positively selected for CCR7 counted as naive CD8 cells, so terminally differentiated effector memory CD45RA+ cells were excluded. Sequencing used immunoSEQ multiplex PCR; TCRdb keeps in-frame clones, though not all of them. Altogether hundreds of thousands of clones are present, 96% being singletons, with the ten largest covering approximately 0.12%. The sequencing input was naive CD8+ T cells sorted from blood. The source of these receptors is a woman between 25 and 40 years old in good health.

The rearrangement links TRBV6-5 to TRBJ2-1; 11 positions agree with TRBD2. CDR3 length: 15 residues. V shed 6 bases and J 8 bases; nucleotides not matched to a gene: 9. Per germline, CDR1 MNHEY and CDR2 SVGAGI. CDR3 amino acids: CASSKVGTSGYEQFF. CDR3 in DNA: TGTGCCAGCAGCAAGGTTGGGACTAGCGGATATGAGCAGTTCTTC.

The CDR3 region is CASSSIDYEQYF. The DNA for the CDR3 is TGTGCCAGCAGCTCTATAGACTACGAGCAGTACTTC. The chain couples TRBV7-9 to TRBJ2-5; D gene uncertain. Matching the DNA end better, TRBJ2-7 makes the J call doubtful. This CDR3 comprises 12 residues. Germline CDR1 is SEHNR and CDR2 is FQNEAQ (reference sequence).

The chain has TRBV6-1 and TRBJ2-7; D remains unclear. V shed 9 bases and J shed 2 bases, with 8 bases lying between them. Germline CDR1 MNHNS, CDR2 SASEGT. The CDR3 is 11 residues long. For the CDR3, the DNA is TGTGCCAGTAGACGTGCCTACGAGCAGTACTTC. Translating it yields CASRRAYEQYF.

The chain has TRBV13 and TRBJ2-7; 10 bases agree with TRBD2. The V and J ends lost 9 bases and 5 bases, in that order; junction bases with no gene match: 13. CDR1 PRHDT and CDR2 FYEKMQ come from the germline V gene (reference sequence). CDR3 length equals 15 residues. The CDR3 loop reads CASGQGLAGVNEQYF. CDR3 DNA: TGTGCCAGTGGACAGGGCCTAGCGGGAGTTAACGAGCAGTACTTC.

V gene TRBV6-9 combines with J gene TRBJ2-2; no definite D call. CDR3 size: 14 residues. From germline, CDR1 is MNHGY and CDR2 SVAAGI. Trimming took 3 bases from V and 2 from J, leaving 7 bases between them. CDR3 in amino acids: CASSYAENTGELFF. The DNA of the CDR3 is TGTGCCAGCAGTTACGCGGAAAACACCGGGGAGCTGTTTTTT.

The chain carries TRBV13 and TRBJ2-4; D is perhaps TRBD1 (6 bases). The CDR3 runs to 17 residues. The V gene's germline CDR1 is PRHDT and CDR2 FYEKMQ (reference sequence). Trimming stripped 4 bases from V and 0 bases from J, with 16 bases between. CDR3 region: CASSYQQGWGAKNIQYF. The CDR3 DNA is TGTGCCAGCAGCTACCAACAGGGATGGGGAGCCAAAAACATTCAGTACTTC.

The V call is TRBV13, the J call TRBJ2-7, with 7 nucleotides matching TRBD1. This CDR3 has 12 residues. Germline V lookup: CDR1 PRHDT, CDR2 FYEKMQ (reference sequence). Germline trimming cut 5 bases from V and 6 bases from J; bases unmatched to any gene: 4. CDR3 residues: CASSVTGTEQYF. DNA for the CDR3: TGTGCCAGCAGCGTGACAGGGACCGAGCAGTACTTC.

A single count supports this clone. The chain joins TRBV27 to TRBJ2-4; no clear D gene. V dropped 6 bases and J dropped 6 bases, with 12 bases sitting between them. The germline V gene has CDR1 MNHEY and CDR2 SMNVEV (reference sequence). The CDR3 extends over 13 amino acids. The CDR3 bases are TGTGCCAGCAGCTACGGCCGACGAAACATTCAGTACTTC. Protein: CASSYGRRNIQYF.

The CDR3 sequence: CASSSRTSGRYNEQFF. CDR3 in DNA: TGTGCCAGCAGTTCCCGGACTAGCGGCCGATACAATGAGCAGTTCTTC. The rearrangement uses TRBV6-5 and TRBJ2-1; 10 bases map to TRBD2. Losses at the gene ends were 4 bases for V and 4 bases for J; bases not matched to a gene: 7. The CDR3 contains 16 residues. Per germline, CDR1 MNHEY and CDR2 SVGAGI.

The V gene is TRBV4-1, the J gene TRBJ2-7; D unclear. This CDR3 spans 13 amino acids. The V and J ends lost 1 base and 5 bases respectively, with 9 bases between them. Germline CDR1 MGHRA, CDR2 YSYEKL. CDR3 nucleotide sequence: TGCGCCAGCAGCCAAGTGGGTTTGAACGAGCAGTACTTC. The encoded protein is CASSQVGLNEQYF.

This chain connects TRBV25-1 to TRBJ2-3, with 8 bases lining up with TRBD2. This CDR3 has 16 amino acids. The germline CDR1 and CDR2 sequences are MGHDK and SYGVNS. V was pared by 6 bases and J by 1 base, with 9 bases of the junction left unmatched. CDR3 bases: TGTGCCAGCAGGAGGAGCGGGAGCGCTGGCACAGATACGCAGTATTTT. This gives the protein CASRRSGSAGTDTQYF.